This is a list of T cell receptor beta chains from one sample in a study of cytomegalovirus exposure and HLA in healthy donors. Assay used: immunoSEQ multiplex PCR; TCRdb lists only in-frame clones, some missing. The data hold roughly 90,000 clones, with around 81% observed a single time. Specimen: PBMCs. The receptors originated from a man aged 18 to 29 in good health and CMV-seronegative. Both conserved end residues are part of each CDR3. D genes are given only for firm matches. Size is omitted from some rows. Given values are once, few, many or a class for expanded clones.

d_call	j_call	clone_size	v_call	cdr3_aa	cdr3_nt
.	TRBJ2-7	.	TRBV7-2	CASSYNRVSYEQYF	TGTGCCAGCAGCTACAACAGGGTCTCCTACGAGCAGTACTTC
TRBD1	TRBJ1-1	.	TRBV25-1	CASSVGQGLEAFF	TGTGCCAGCAGTGTGGGACAGGGGCTAGAAGCTTTCTTT
.	TRBJ1-1	few	TRBV11-1	CASSNRQPNTEAFF	TGTGCCAGCAGCAACCGACAGCCGAACACTGAAGCTTTCTTT
.	TRBJ1-2	.	TRBV19	CASRITARGGYTF	TGTGCCAGTAGGATCACGGCCCGAGGTGGCTACACCTTC
.	TRBJ1-2	.	TRBV7-9	CSSSLDLSGYTF	TGTTCCAGCAGCTTAGATCTCAGTGGCTACACCTTC
TRBD2	TRBJ2-1	.	TRBV18	CASSLRESYNEQFF	TGTGCCAGCTCATTGCGGGAGTCCTACAATGAGCAGTTCTTC
.	TRBJ2-7	.	TRBV10-1	CASSPGPSYEQYF	TGCGCCAGCAGTCCAGGGCCGTCCTACGAGCAGTACTTC
.	TRBJ2-1	.	TRBV2	CASSVGEAGSPIYNEQFF	TGTGCCAGCAGTGTGGGGGAGGCGGGATCACCGATTTACAATGAGCAGTTCTTC
TRBD1	TRBJ1-6	.	TRBV7-8	CASSLWDRGTSPLHF	TGTGCCAGCAGCTTATGGGACAGGGGGACTTCACCCCTCCACTTT
.	TRBJ2-3	few	TRBV5-1	CASSFYSGTDTQYF	TGCGCCAGCAGCTTCTATAGCGGAACAGATACGCAGTATTTT
.	TRBJ1-1	.	TRBV5-1	CASSLEITGSGTEAFF	TGCGCCAGCAGCTTGGAGATTACAGGGTCGGGGACTGAAGCTTTCTTT
TRBD1	TRBJ1-1	.	TRBV9	CASSRLGDSDTEAFF	TGTGCCAGCAGCCGGCTCGGGGACAGTGACACTGAAGCTTTCTTT
.	TRBJ2-7	.	TRBV27	CASLPRGSDSYEQYF	TGTGCCAGCCTCCCACGGGGTTCGGACTCCTACGAGCAGTACTTC
TRBD2	TRBJ2-1	.	TRBV30	CAWSNKGLAGAGEFF	TGTGCCTGGAGTAACAAGGGACTAGCGGGGGCCGGGGAGTTCTTC
.	TRBJ1-1	few	TRBV6-6	CASSRGQLNTEAFF	TGTGCCAGCAGCCGTGGACAGCTGAACACTGAAGCTTTCTTT
TRBD1	TRBJ1-2	once	TRBV5-1	CASSSPGQAFYGYTF	TGCGCCAGCAGCTCTCCGGGACAGGCGTTCTATGGCTACACCTTC
TRBD2	TRBJ2-2	.	TRBV9	CASSKFGGATGELFF	TGTGCCAGCAGCAAGTTCGGGGGGGCAACCGGGGAGCTGTTTTTT
TRBD2	TRBJ2-1	.	TRBV6-4	CASSPSGATRNEQFF	TGTGCCAGCAGCCCTAGCGGGGCTACTCGCAATGAGCAGTTCTTC
.	TRBJ2-5	.	TRBV23-1	CASSQRTAEETQYF	TGCGCCAGCAGTCAACGGACAGCAGAAGAGACCCAGTACTTC
TRBD1	TRBJ1-4	.	TRBV6-1	CASSEAHYRGNEKLFF	TGTGCCAGCAGTGAAGCTCACTACAGGGGTAATGAAAAACTGTTTTTT
TRBD1	TRBJ1-1	.	TRBV6-5	CASSRVQGDITEAFF	TGTGCCAGCAGCCGGGTTCAGGGGGACATCACTGAAGCTTTCTTT
TRBD2	TRBJ2-2	.	TRBV7-8	CASSTSGGYTGELFF	TGTGCCAGCAGTACTAGCGGGGGGTACACCGGGGAGCTGTTTTTT
.	TRBJ1-3	.	TRBV30	CAWGLSSGNTIYF	TGTGCCTGGGGGCTTAGCTCTGGAAACACCATATATTTT
TRBD2	TRBJ2-1	.	TRBV9	CASSVAASGGEGEQFF	TGTGCCAGCAGCGTAGCGGCTAGCGGGGGGGAGGGTGAGCAGTTCTTC
TRBD1	TRBJ1-5	.	TRBV2	CASSAGQGMDNQPQHF	TGTGCCAGCAGTGCAGGACAGGGGATGGACAATCAGCCCCAGCATTTT
.	TRBJ1-4	.	TRBV6-5	CASTQFQGGEKLFF	TGTGCCAGCACCCAATTCCAGGGTGGGGAAAAACTGTTTTTT
.	TRBJ2-3	once	TRBV7-2	CASSLTPGQPTDTQYF	TGTGCCAGCAGCTTAACCCCTGGACAGCCTACGGATACGCAGTATTTT
TRBD1	TRBJ1-5	once	TRBV6-1	CASRAGTGGEPQHF	TGTGCCAGCAGGGCCGGGACAGGGGGAGAGCCCCAGCATTTT
.	TRBJ2-1	.	TRBV12-5	CASGLVTVNEQFF	TGTGCTAGTGGTTTGGTGACAGTGAATGAGCAGTTCTTC
TRBD1	TRBJ1-5	once	TRBV18	CASSPSPGTGISNQPQHF	TGTGCCAGCTCACCAAGTCCCGGGACAGGGATCAGCAATCAGCCCCAGCATTTT
.	TRBJ1-2	.	TRBV7-9	CASSLGVSRPYGYTF	TGTGCCAGCAGCTTAGGTGTTTCCAGGCCCTATGGCTACACCTTC
TRBD1	TRBJ1-1	.	TRBV5-1	CASSAFRGRGTEAFF	TGCGCCAGCAGCGCCTTCAGGGGGCGTGGGACTGAAGCTTTCTTT
TRBD1	TRBJ2-7	.	TRBV10-3	CAISEGTGFHEQYF	TGTGCCATCAGTGAGGGGACAGGGTTTCACGAGCAGTACTTC
.	TRBJ1-6	.	TRBV4-2	CASSQDRGGNSPLHF	TGTGCCAGCAGCCAAGACAGGGGCGGCAATTCACCCCTCCACTTT
TRBD2	TRBJ2-1	.	TRBV7-8	CASSFVAGTYNEQFF	TGTGCCAGCAGCTTCGTAGCGGGAACCTACAATGAGCAGTTCTTC
.	TRBJ2-3	.	TRBV19	CASKGLGDTQYF	TGTGCCAGCAAGGGGCTCGGAGATACGCAGTATTTT
TRBD1	TRBJ2-7	.	TRBV19	CASSQPGQKSYEQYF	TGTGCCAGTAGTCAGCCGGGACAGAAATCCTACGAGCAGTACTTC
TRBD1	TRBJ1-2	.	TRBV18	CASSSDRVGYGYTF	TGTGCCAGCTCGTCGGACAGGGTGGGGTATGGCTACACCTTC
TRBD1	TRBJ1-1	.	TRBV6-1	CASSPGTGGYTEAFF	TGTGCCAGCAGTCCCGGGACAGGGGGCTACACTGAAGCTTTCTTT
.	TRBJ1-4	.	TRBV5-1	CASSLGGVLPNEKLFF	TGCGCCAGCAGCTTAGGAGGGGTTTTGCCTAATGAAAAACTGTTTTTT
TRBD1	TRBJ1-3	.	TRBV4-1	CASSQEPQGASGNTIYF	TGCGCCAGCAGCCAAGAGCCCCAGGGGGCGTCGGGAAACACCATATATTTT